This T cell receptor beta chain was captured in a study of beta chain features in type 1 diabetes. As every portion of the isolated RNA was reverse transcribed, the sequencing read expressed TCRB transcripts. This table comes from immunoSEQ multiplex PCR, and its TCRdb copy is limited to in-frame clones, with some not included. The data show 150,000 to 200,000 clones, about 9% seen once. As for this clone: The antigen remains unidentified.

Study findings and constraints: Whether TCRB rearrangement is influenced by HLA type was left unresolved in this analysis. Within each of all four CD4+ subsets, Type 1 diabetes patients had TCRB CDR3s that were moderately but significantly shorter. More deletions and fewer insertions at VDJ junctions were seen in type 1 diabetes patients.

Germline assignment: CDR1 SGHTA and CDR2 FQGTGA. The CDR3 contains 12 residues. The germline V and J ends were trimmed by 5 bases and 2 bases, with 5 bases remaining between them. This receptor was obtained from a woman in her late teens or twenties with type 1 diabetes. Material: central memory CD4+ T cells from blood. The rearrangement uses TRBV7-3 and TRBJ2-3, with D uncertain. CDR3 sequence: CASSENTDTQYF. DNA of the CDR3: TGTGCCAGCAGCGAGAACACAGATACGCAGTATTTT. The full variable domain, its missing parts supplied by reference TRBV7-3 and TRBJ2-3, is GAGVSQTPSNKVTEKGKYVELRCDPISGHTALYWYRQSLGQGPEFLIYFQGTGAADDSGLPNDRFFAVRPEGSVSTLKIQRTERGDSAVYLCASSENTDTQYFGPGTRLTVL.